These 5 T cell receptor beta chains were sequenced from one sample in a study of blood T cell repertoires in COVID-19. The data were produced by immunoSEQ multiplex PCR, yet TCRdb's version contains in-frame clones alone and is incomplete. The data hold approximately 140,000 clones, with around 86% observed a single time. Sequencing was performed on peripheral blood. Receptors were obtained from a man aged 70 or older with acute or convalescent COVID-19.

DNA for the CDR3: TGTGCCAGCAGCCCTCAGGGTCCCGGTGAAGCTTTCTTT. This codes for CASSPQGPGEAFF. The chain employs TRBV9 and TRBJ1-1, with TRBD1 as a possible D gene (5 bases). The CDR3 covers 13 residues. Trimming took 4 bases from V and 7 from J, leaving 14 bases between them. Per germline, CDR1 SGDLS and CDR2 YYNGEE.

The chain is built from TRBV9 and TRBJ1-3, with D hard to call. Trimming took 4 bases from V and 0 from J, leaving 11 bases between them. Germline CDR1 reads SGDLS; CDR2 reads YYNGEE. The CDR3 consists of 15 residues. Here the CDR3 reads CASSIRASSGNTIYF. CDR3 nucleotides: TGTGCCAGCAGCATAAGAGCGAGCTCTGGAAACACCATATATTTT.

The chain is built from TRBV19 and TRBJ1-4; 7 nucleotides match TRBD1. The CDR3 has 14 residues. The junction had 6 bases not matched to a gene; V was cut back by 7 bases and J by 4 bases. Germline loops: CDR1 LNHDA, CDR2 SQIVND (reference sequence). In nucleotides, the CDR3 is TGTGCCAGTAAGGGGGCATACTATAATGAAAAACTGTTTTTT. Translation gives CASKGAYYNEKLFF.

J is TRBJ2-7 and V is TRBV10-1; 8 nucleotides align to TRBD2. With V trimmed by 3 bases and J by 0 bases, 4 bases remained unmatched. Germline V gene sequence: CDR1 WNHNN, CDR2 SYGVQD (reference sequence). The CDR3 runs to 15 residues. In DNA form, the CDR3 reads TGCGCCAGCAGTGAACCGCGGGAGGCCTCCTACGAGCAGTACTTC. Translated, it gives CASSEPREASYEQYF.

J is TRBJ2-7 and V is TRBV3-1 (or the pseudogene TRBV3-2), with D possibly TRBD2 on 5 matching bases. This CDR3 has 19 residues. The V end was cut by 1 base, the J end by 2 bases, with 24 bases between. Germline V gene data show CDR1 as LGHDT and CDR2 as YNNKEL (reference sequence). CDR3 region: CASSQGTMGNGGKTYEQYF. CDR3 nucleotides: TGTGCCAGCAGCCAAGGAACAATGGGAAATGGAGGAAAAACCTACGAGCAGTACTTC.